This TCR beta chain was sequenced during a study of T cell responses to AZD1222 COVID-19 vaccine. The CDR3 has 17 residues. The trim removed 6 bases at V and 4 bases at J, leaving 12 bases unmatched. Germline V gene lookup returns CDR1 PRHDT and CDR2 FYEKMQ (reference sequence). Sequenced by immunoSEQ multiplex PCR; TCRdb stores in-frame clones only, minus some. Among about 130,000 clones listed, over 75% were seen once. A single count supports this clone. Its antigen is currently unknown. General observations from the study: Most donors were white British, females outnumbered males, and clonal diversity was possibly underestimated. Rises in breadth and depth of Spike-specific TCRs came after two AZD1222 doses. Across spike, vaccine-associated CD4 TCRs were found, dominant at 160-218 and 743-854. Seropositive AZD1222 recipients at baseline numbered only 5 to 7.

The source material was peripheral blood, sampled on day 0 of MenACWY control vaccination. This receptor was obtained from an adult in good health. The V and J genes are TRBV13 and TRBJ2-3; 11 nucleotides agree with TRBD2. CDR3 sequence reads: CASSRSTSGVWADTQYF. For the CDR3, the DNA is TGTGCCAGCAGTCGGTCGACTAGCGGGGTTTGGGCAGATACGCAGTATTTT.